This T cell receptor beta chain was retrieved from a study of T cells after yellow fever vaccination. Study background: Researchers used SMART-Seq v4 Ultra Low Input to prepare fractions that had low cell numbers. Study findings and constraints: Reappearance after the booster was seen for most primary-vaccination clones, at 96% CD4 and 70% to 90% CD8.

TCRdb used MiXCR to reprocess the 5' RACE reads, holding one entry per CDR3 protein. The sample yields 300,000 to 350,000 distinct CDR3 sequences, 4% seen once. This clonotype was seen a few times. Its antigen is unidentified. The sample consisted of PBMCs, taken 5 days after the yellow fever booster vaccination. The TCR sequence derives from a man between 18 and 29 years old who received the YFV17D yellow fever vaccine.

The CDR3 bases are TGTGCCAGCAACGGCCAGGACAGTACCGGGGAGCTGTTTTTT. This gives the protein CASNGQDSTGELFF. The rearrangement joins TRBV2 to TRBJ2-2, with a tentative D call TRBD1 (6 bases). This CDR3 region has 14 residues. V dropped 7 bases and J dropped 5 bases, with 14 bases sitting between them. Germline loops: CDR1 SNHLY, CDR2 FYNNEI.